This T cell receptor beta chain was captured in a study of T cell changes during pregnancy in multiple sclerosis (dated 2019 in TCRdb). With respect to the entire study: In women with multiple sclerosis, the researchers looked at how the T cell repertoire shifted as pregnancy progressed.

In regard to this clone: There is no known antigen for this receptor. Mismatch with germline at one junction end may stem from a read error.

The library was generated by the immunoSEQ multiplex PCR assay. The clones in this table, taken by TCRdb from immuneACCESS, are in-frame only. Not every clone is retained; where verified, under half of the shortfall comes from an unresolved V gene, and the cause of the rest is unknown. The sample table records around 47,000 clones; 90% to 95% of these occur just once. Approximately 4.2% of the sample goes to the ten largest clones. The CDR3 starts with the cysteine, ends with the phenylalanine, and has 13 residues. The kept DNA is CDR3 alone, 39 bases in frame from the first base. The germline V gene encodes CDR1 MNHEY and CDR2 SVGAGI.

The source is a female donor with multiple sclerosis, enrolled in a pregnancy study. Sequenced here: CD8+ T cells from peripheral blood mononuclear cells, sampled in the first trimester of pregnancy. The chain employs TRBV6-5 and TRBJ2-7; the D gene lacks a confident call. The nucleotides are TGTGCCAGCAGTTACTATGGCTCCCACGAGCAGTACTTC. Its amino acids are CASSYYGSHEQYF.